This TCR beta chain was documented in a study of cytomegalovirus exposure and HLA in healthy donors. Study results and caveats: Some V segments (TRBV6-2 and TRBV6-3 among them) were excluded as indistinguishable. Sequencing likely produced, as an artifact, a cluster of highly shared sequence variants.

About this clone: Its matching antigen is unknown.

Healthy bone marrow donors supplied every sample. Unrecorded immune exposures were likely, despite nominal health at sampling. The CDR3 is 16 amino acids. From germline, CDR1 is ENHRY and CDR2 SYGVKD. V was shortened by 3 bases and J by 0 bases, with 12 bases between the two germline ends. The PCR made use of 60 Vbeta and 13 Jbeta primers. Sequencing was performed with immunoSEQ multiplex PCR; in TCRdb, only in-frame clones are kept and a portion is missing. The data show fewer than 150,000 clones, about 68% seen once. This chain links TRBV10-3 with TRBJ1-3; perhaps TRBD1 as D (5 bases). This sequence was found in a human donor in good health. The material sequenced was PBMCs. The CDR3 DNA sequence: TGTGCCATCAGTGACGGGGGAAGGCGCTCTGGAAACACCATATATTTT. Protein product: CAISDGGRRSGNTIYF.